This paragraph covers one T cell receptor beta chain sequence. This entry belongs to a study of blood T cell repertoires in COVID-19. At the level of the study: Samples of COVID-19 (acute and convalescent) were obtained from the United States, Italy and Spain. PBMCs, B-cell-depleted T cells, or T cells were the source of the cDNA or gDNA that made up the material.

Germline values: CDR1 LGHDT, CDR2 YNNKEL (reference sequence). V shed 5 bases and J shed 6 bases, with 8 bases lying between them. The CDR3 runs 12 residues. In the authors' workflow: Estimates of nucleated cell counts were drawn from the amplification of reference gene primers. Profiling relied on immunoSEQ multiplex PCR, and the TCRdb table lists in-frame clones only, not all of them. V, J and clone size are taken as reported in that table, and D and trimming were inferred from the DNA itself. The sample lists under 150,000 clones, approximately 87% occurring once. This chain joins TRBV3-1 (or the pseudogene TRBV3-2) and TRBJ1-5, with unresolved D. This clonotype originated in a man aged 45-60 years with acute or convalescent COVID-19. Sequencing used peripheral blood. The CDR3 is CASSSPGQPQHF. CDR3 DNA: TGTGCCAGCAGCTCCCCCGGTCAGCCCCAGCATTTT.